The clone carrying this T cell receptor beta chain was counted between two and nine times. Using immunoSEQ multiplex PCR, the repertoire was profiled, and TCRdb retains in-frame clones only, with some absent. Among approximately 220,000 clones listed, under 90% were seen once. The V end lost 4 bases, the J end lost 6 bases, and 10 bases lay between the germline ends. Per germline, CDR1 SNHLY and CDR2 FYNNEI. This CDR3 spans 13 amino acids. The record originates from a study of blood T cell repertoires in COVID-19. Overall study context: From the United States, Italy and Spain came samples of acute and convalescent COVID-19. PBMCs, B-cell-depleted T cells, or T cells provided the cDNA or gDNA that made up the material.

Each participant's cohort was designated according to participant-reported clinical history. Sequencing input: PBMCs or T cells enriched from blood (not recorded which). The chain has TRBV2 and TRBJ2-4; possible D gene TRBD2, 6 bases. The clonotype was recovered from a woman in her thirties or forties who had been exposed to COVID-19. The CDR3 DNA is TGTGCCAGCAGTGGGGGGGTCCCAAACATTCAGTACTTC. Translation gives CASSGGVPNIQYF.